The sequence of this TCR beta chain was determined in a study of ipilimumab plus nivolumab after autologous stem cell transplantation. The CDR3 loop spans 12 amino acids. Looked up from germline, CDR1 is MNHEY and CDR2 is SVGAGI. The V gene lost 6 bases and the J gene lost 1 base, with 6 bases spanning the gap. This clone has a handful of counts. Method: immunoSEQ multiplex PCR; TCRdb's copy keeps in-frame clones and lacks some. Here the sample spans 10,000 to 15,000 clones, roughly 72% being singletons. The sequence was obtained from a male donor with diffuse large B-cell lymphoma. The chain is built from TRBV6-5 and TRBJ1-1; D is unresolved. The starting material was PBMCs, obtained in a trial of ipilimumab plus nivolumab as post-transplant consolidation. CDR3 nucleotide sequence: TGTGCCAGCAGGCTTACGAACACTGAAGCTTTCTTT. It is translated as CASRLTNTEAFF.